This record concerns one T cell receptor beta chain sequence. This entry is derived from a study of CD8 T cells in Susac syndrome. A quantity of about 0.45 to 1 ug RNA underwent reverse transcription using random hexamers. MiXCR, applied by TCRdb to the immunoSEQ multiplex PCR reads, yields one record per CDR3 protein. Here the sample spans about 300,000 distinct CDR3 sequences, 70% to 90% being singletons. Germline CDR1 PRHDT, CDR2 FYEKMQ (reference sequence). This CDR3 has 19 amino acids. V was pared by 3 bases and J by 1 base, with 7 bases of the junction left unmatched. This chain uses TRBV13 with TRBJ2-3; TRBD2 agrees at 16 bases. The sequenced sample consisted of CD8+ T cells from PBMCs. The sequence was obtained from a human donor with multiple sclerosis. In nucleotides, the CDR3 is TGTGCCAGCAGCTTCACCGGGACTAGCGGGGGGGCGCGCACAGATACGCAGTATTTT. Translation gives CASSFTGTSGGARTDTQYF.